The 10 T cell receptor beta chains below all came from one sample that was sequenced in a study of T cell responses to AZD1222 COVID-19 vaccine. This table comes from immunoSEQ multiplex PCR, and its TCRdb copy is limited to in-frame clones, with some not included. The repertoire consists of approximately 100,000 clones, with approximately 87% occurring once and the leading ten covering approximately 12%. The sequenced sample was peripheral blood, obtained on day 0 of AZD1222 vaccination. These receptors originate from an adult in good health.

The chain is built from TRBV28 and TRBJ1-1; D is unresolved. The CDR3 length is 12 residues. The germline V and J ends were trimmed by 2 bases and 5 bases, with 6 bases remaining between them. CDR1 MDHEN and CDR2 SYDVKM come from the germline V gene. CDR3: CASSLQGTEAFF. The DNA of the CDR3 is TGTGCCAGCAGTTTACAAGGGACTGAAGCTTTCTTT.

The chain is built from TRBV6-2 or TRBV6-3 and TRBJ2-3; D possibly corresponds to TRBD1 (6 bases). The CDR3 has 14 residues. V was shortened by 0 bases and J by 7 bases, with 11 bases between the two germline ends. CDR1 is MNHEY and CDR2 is SVGEGT in the germline V gene. As DNA, the CDR3 is TGTGCCAGCAGTTACTCACAGGGTCGAAATACGCAGTATTTT. It encodes CASSYSQGRNTQYF.

CDR3 amino acids: CASSVELNQPQHF. The DNA for the CDR3 is TGTGCCAGCAGTGTGGAACTCAATCAGCCCCAGCATTTT. This chain joins TRBV6-4 and TRBJ1-5; D gene uncertain. The CDR3 runs to 13 residues. Germline values: CDR1 MRHNA, CDR2 SNTAGT. The V and J ends lost 4 bases and 3 bases respectively, with 7 bases between them.

The chain combines TRBV3-1 (or the pseudogene TRBV3-2) with TRBJ2-1, with D perhaps TRBD1 or TRBD2 (5 bases each). There are 15 residues in the CDR3. Trimming pared 0 bases from V and 9 bases from J, leaving 15 bases between. Germline V gene lookup returns CDR1 LGHDT and CDR2 YNNKEL (reference sequence). CDR3 coding DNA: TGTGCCAGCAGCCAAGAAGGGGAACTAGTTTGTGAGCAGTTCTTC. Its protein product is CASSQEGELVCEQFF.

The V call is TRBV6-6, the J call TRBJ1-2; 7 nucleotides line up with TRBD1. V was pared by 5 bases and J by 1 base, with 4 bases of the junction left unmatched. Germline V gene sequence: CDR1 MNHNY, CDR2 SVGAGI (reference sequence). The CDR3 has 14 residues. CDR3 protein: CASSIGTDNYGYTF. CDR3 bases: TGTGCCAGCAGTATTGGGACAGATAACTATGGCTACACCTTC.

The V and J genes are TRBV5-4 and TRBJ1-1; D possibly corresponds to TRBD1 (6 bases). This CDR3 region has 19 residues. V lost 3 bases and J 5 bases, leaving 29 bases between the germline ends. In germline, CDR1 is SGHNT, CDR2 YYREEE (reference sequence). The DNA for the CDR3 is TGTGCCAGCAGCTCCCAAGGCCGGGGCAGGGGCCTGGGTAAAACTGAAGCTTTCTTT. This gives the protein CASSSQGRGRGLGKTEAFF. Filled out from reference TRBV5-4 and TRBJ1-1, the complete variable domain reads ETGVTQSPTHLIKTRGQQVTLRCSSQSGHNTVSWYQQALGQGPQFIFQYYREEENGRGNFPPRFSGLQFPNYSSELNVNALELDDSALYLCASSSQGRGRGLGKTEAFFGQGTRLTVV.

The chain links TRBV12-3 or TRBV12-4 to TRBJ1-1; 7 bases map to TRBD1. CDR3 length: 13 residues. Losses at the gene ends were 5 bases for V and 4 bases for J; bases not matched to a gene: 4. The CDR3 DNA reads as TGTGCCAGCAGTCCCAGGGGGAGCACTGAAGCTTTCTTT. Its translation: CASSPRGSTEAFF.

CDR3 loop: CASKAWGNYGYTF. CDR3 bases: TGTGCCAGCAAGGCTTGGGGTAACTATGGCTACACCTTC. The chain couples TRBV7-2 to TRBJ1-2; D not certain. The V gene's germline CDR1 is SGHTA and CDR2 FQGNSA. V was cut by 7 bases and J by 1 base, with 10 bases left in between. This CDR3 has 13 residues.

A single count supports this clone. The V and J genes are TRBV6-2 or TRBV6-3 and TRBJ2-3; D might be TRBD1 (6 bases). The length of the CDR3 is 13 residues. V was pared by 5 bases and J by 6 bases, with 12 bases between. CDR1 and CDR2 (germline): MNHEY, SVGEGT. In DNA, the CDR3 is TGTGCCAGCAGTACGCCAAGGGGGGATACGCAGTATTTT. Protein: CASSTPRGDTQYF.

The gene calls are TRBV7-9 and TRBJ2-1; a weak D match, TRBD1 (6 bases). The CDR3 totals 16 residues. Trimming removed 2 bases from V and 7 bases from J, with 18 bases in between. CDR1 and CDR2 from the germline V gene are SEHNR and FQNEAQ (reference sequence). The CDR3 sequence: CASSLPWQTGANEQFF. In DNA form, the CDR3 reads TGTGCCAGCAGCTTACCCTGGCAGACAGGTGCGAATGAGCAGTTCTTC. Looking up the rest from reference TRBV7-9 and TRBJ2-1 gives the full variable domain: DTGVSQNPRHKITKRGQNVTFRCDPISEHNRLYWYRQTLGQGPEFLTYFQNEAQLEKSRLLSDRFSAERPKGSFSTLEIQRTEQGDSAMYLCASSLPWQTGANEQFFGPGTRLTVL.